The 19 T cell receptor beta chains below were found in one sample sequenced in a study of graft-versus-host responses after intestinal transplantation. Here immunoSEQ multiplex PCR was the method, and the copy in TCRdb shows in-frame clones only, minus some. Altogether under 20,000 clones are present, approximately 86% being singletons, with the ten largest covering about 9%. Sequenced material: PBMCs, taken approximately 220 days after intestinal transplant. The receptors shown here come from a human patient who received an intestinal transplant, so some T cells may come from the graft donor.

This chain uses TRBV5-1 with TRBJ2-7; tentatively, D is TRBD1 (6 bases). V was shortened by 1 base and J by 1 base, with 12 bases between the two germline ends. The CDR3 runs 15 residues. Per germline, CDR1 SGHRS and CDR2 YFSETQ. CDR3 in amino acids: CASSLFQGYSYEQYF. The CDR3 region has the DNA TGCGCCAGCAGCTTGTTTCAGGGGTATTCCTACGAGCAGTACTTC.

This clone turned up a few times. The V gene is TRBV9, the J gene TRBJ2-1; D call uncertain. Trimming cost V 7 bases and J 2 bases, with 19 bases left between them. Germline CDR1 and CDR2: SGDLS and YYNGEE. The length of the CDR3 is 16 residues. CDR3 nucleotides: TGTGCCAGCTCGAGCCAAAAAGGCCCAGCCTACAATGAGCAGTTCTTC. The encoded protein is CASSSQKGPAYNEQFF.

This clone was found once. The chain has TRBV27 and TRBJ2-1, with D possibly TRBD1 on 6 matching bases. Germline V gene data show CDR1 as MNHEY and CDR2 as SMNVEV (reference sequence). The length of the CDR3 is 13 residues. V was shortened by 6 bases and J by 9 bases, with 15 bases between the two germline ends. CDR3 region: CASSLGGSPEQFF. In DNA form, the CDR3 reads TGTGCCAGCAGCCTAGGGGGTAGCCCTGAGCAGTTCTTC.

V gene TRBV12-5 combines with J gene TRBJ2-6; weak D call: TRBD1 (5 bases). V was shortened by 6 bases and J by 6 bases, with 12 bases between the two germline ends. The CDR3 has 14 residues. Germline CDR1 LGHNT, CDR2 FRNRAP. In DNA form, the CDR3 reads TGTGCTAGTGGCCTGGACACGGCGGCCAACGTCCTGACTTTC. Amino acids: CASGLDTAANVLTF.

The gene calls are TRBV5-1 and TRBJ2-7; 7 bases agree with TRBD1. CDR1 and CDR2 (germline): SGHRS, YFSETQ. CDR3 length equals 14 residues. V shed 3 bases, J shed 3 bases, and the junction held 6 bases outside the gene matches. The CDR3 reads CASSSQGGFYEQYF. CDR3 sequence (DNA): TGCGCCAGCAGCTCCCAAGGGGGCTTCTACGAGCAGTACTTC. The full variable domain, with the rest looked up from reference TRBV5-1 and TRBJ2-7, is KAGVTQTPRYLIKTRGQQVTLSCSPISGHRSVSWYQQTPGQGLQFLFEYFSETQRNKGNFPGRFSGRQFSNSRSEMNVSTLELGDSALYLCASSSQGGFYEQYFGPGTRLTVT.

J is TRBJ2-7 and V is TRBV4-3; possibly TRBD1 for D (5 bases). CDR1 and CDR2 (germline): LGHNA, YSLEER. V lost 8 bases to trimming and J lost 2 bases, with 16 bases between them. The CDR3 contains 14 residues. CDR3 amino acids: CASGRVRDPYEQYF. CDR3 DNA sequence: TGCGCCAGCGGCAGGGTCAGAGACCCCTACGAGCAGTACTTC.

In this sample, this clone turned up once. The J gene is TRBJ2-7, the V gene TRBV4-1; TRBD2 is a possible D gene (6 bases). The germline gives CDR1 MGHRA, CDR2 YSYEKL. Trimming removed 3 bases at V and 0 bases at J, with 12 bases between. The CDR3 consists of 15 residues. The CDR3 region is CASSQAGPNSYEQYF. In DNA form, the CDR3 reads TGCGCCAGCAGCCAGGCGGGACCCAACTCCTACGAGCAGTACTTC.

This chain uses TRBV5-6 with TRBJ2-6, with D unclear. The germline V and J ends were trimmed by 1 base and 1 base, with 6 bases remaining between them. This CDR3 is built from 15 residues. Per germline, CDR1 SGHDT and CDR2 YYEEEE. The CDR3 region has the DNA TGTGCCAGCAGCTTGATCGAATCTGGGGCCAACGTCCTGACTTTC. This gives the protein CASSLIESGANVLTF.

Here the CDR3 DNA reads TGTGCCAGCAGTTACACCCTCTGGACAGGGAACACTGAAGCTTTCTTT. Protein sequence: CASSYTLWTGNTEAFF. J is TRBJ1-1 and V is TRBV6-5, with 7 bases identical to TRBD1. The CDR3 spans 16 residues. The V gene end was trimmed by 2 bases and the J gene end by 1 base; junction bases not matched to a gene: 7. Germline CDR1 reads MNHEY; CDR2 reads SVGAGI.

This chain joins TRBV11-2 and TRBJ2-7; 9 bases map to TRBD1. V lost 1 base, J lost 5 bases, and 3 bases stayed unmatched. The CDR3 contains 14 residues. CDR1 and CDR2 from the germline V gene are SGHAT and FQNNGV. CDR3: CASSLGGQGNEQYF. CDR3 sequence (DNA): TGTGCCAGCAGCTTAGGGGGACAGGGAAACGAGCAGTACTTC.

This chain uses TRBV5-6 with TRBJ1-5; TRBD1 is a possible D gene (5 bases). V was shortened by 4 bases and J by 8 bases, with 16 bases between the two germline ends. The CDR3 spans 14 residues. Per germline, CDR1 SGHDT and CDR2 YYEEEE. CDR3 coding DNA: TGTGCCAGCAGCGATCACGTCGGGGGGGAGCCCCAGCATTTT. This translates into CASSDHVGGEPQHF.

The CDR3 sequence: CASSPGLAGSNEQFF. CDR3 in DNA: TGTGCCAGCAGCCCAGGGCTGGCAGGCAGCAATGAGCAGTTCTTC. The V call is TRBV5-4, the J call TRBJ2-1, with a tentative D call TRBD1 (5 bases). This CDR3 spans 15 amino acids. CDR1 is SGHNT, CDR2 YYREEE, per germline (reference sequence). The V and J ends lost 4 bases and 6 bases respectively, with 17 bases between them.

The V gene is TRBV11-1, the J gene TRBJ2-3; D gene ambiguous. CDR1 SGHAT and CDR2 FQDESV come from the germline V gene (reference sequence). V was pared by 1 base and J by 2 bases, with 13 bases between. CDR3 length: 16 amino acids. CDR3 loop: CASSLEGLESTDTQYF. Written as DNA, the CDR3 is TGTGCCAGCAGCTTAGAAGGCCTCGAATCCACAGATACGCAGTATTTT.

This clone was observed a single time. CDR3 residues: CASSQGRMASRGGGSYNEQFF. The CDR3 DNA follows: TGCGCCAGCAGCCAAGGGCGAATGGCTTCGCGGGGGGGAGGCTCCTACAATGAGCAGTTCTTC. This rearrangement joins TRBV4-1 to TRBJ2-1; TRBD2 agrees at 9 bases. With V trimmed by 1 base and J by 0 bases, 16 bases remained unmatched. The germline CDR1 and CDR2 sequences are MGHRA and YSYEKL. This CDR3 comprises 21 residues.

The V and J genes are TRBV19 and TRBJ1-3, with 7 bases identical to TRBD1. Germline V gene lookup returns CDR1 LNHDA and CDR2 SQIVND (reference sequence). This CDR3 comprises 15 residues. V trimming: 10 bases; J trimming: 0 bases; junction bases outside the gene matches: 9. CDR3 sequence: CATADRRYSGNTIYF. The CDR3 region has the DNA TGTGCCACCGCGGACAGGCGATACTCTGGAAACACCATATATTTT. The variable domain in full, completed from reference TRBV19 and TRBJ1-3, reads DGGITQSPKYLFRKEGQNVTLSCEQNLNHDAMYWYRQDPGQGLRLIYYSQIVNDFQKGDIAEGYSVSREKKESFPLTVTSAQKNPTAFYLCATADRRYSGNTIYFGEGSWLTVV.

V gene TRBV7-9 combines with J gene TRBJ1-1; a weak D match, TRBD1 (5 bases). V was trimmed by 1 base and J by 6 bases, leaving 15 bases between them. The V gene's germline CDR1 is SEHNR and CDR2 FQNEAQ (reference sequence). The CDR3 covers 15 residues. Here the CDR3 DNA reads TGTGCCAGCAGCTTAGGTGGGGGGGTAGGGGCTGAAGCTTTCTTT. This codes for CASSLGGGVGAEAFF.

The chain carries TRBV4-1 and TRBJ2-7; the D is unclear. The germline V and J ends were trimmed by 4 bases and 3 bases, with 16 bases remaining between them. The CDR3 consists of 15 residues. CDR1 MGHRA and CDR2 YSYEKL come from the germline V gene. The CDR3 DNA is TGCGCCAGCAGCCGAAACTACTTGGACGGCTACGAGCAGTACTTC. Protein: CASSRNYLDGYEQYF.

The V and J genes are TRBV6-4 and TRBJ2-5, with D maybe TRBD2 (7 bases). Trimming left V 8 bases short and J 6 bases short, with 13 bases between. This CDR3 comprises 12 residues. Germline V gives CDR1 MRHNA, CDR2 SNTAGT. The CDR3 DNA follows: TGTGCCAGCCAAACCGGGGGGCAGACCCAGTACTTC. Protein product: CASQTGGQTQYF.

The chain couples TRBV19 to TRBJ1-2, with D possibly TRBD1 on 6 matching bases. This CDR3 has 15 residues. V dropped 2 bases and J dropped 7 bases, with 17 bases sitting between them. The germline CDR1 and CDR2 sequences are LNHDA and SQIVND (reference sequence). The CDR3 is CASSIMGGAVSGYTF. The CDR3 DNA sequence: TGTGCCAGTAGTATAATGGGGGGCGCGGTGTCTGGCTACACCTTC.